This T cell receptor beta chain was identified in a study of blood T cell repertoires in COVID-19. Study-level background: Samples came from the United States, Italy and Spain, spanning acute and convalescent COVID-19. The cDNA or gDNA used as material had been derived from T cells, B-cell-depleted T cells, or PBMCs.

Libraries were prepared by immunoSEQ multiplex PCR; TCRdb keeps only in-frame clonotypes and omits some of them. The table lists some 270,000 clones, approximately 85% of them singletons, with 0.7% to 0.9% in the top ten. The sequencing input was peripheral blood. The source is a human donor with COVID-19, enrolled during active disease. The donor label of this sample is uncertain.

CDR3 bases: TGTGCCAGCAGCCAAACGGGGAGCCTCTTATACGCGCAGTATTTT. Protein: CASSQTGSLLYAQYF. The chain employs TRBV7-9 and TRBJ2-3, with TRBD2 as a possible D gene (5 bases). Germline lookup yields CDR1 SEHNR and CDR2 FQNEAQ (reference sequence). The ends were cut back, 5 bases at V and 10 bases at J, with 22 bases in the middle. The CDR3 has 15 amino acids.